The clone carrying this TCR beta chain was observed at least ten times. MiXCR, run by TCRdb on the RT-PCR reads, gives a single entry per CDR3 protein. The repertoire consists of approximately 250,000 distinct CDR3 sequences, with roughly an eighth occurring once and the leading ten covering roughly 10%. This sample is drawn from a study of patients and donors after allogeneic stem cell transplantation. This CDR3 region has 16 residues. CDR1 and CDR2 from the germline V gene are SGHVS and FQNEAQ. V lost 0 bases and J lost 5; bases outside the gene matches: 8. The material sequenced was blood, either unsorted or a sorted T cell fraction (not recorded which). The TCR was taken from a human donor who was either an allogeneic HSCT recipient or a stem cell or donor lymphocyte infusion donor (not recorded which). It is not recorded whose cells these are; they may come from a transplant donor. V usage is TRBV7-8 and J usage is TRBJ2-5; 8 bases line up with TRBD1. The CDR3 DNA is TGTGCCAGCAGCTTAGCGGCAGGACAGGGTTCCGAGACCCAGTACTTC. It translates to CASSLAAGQGSETQYF.